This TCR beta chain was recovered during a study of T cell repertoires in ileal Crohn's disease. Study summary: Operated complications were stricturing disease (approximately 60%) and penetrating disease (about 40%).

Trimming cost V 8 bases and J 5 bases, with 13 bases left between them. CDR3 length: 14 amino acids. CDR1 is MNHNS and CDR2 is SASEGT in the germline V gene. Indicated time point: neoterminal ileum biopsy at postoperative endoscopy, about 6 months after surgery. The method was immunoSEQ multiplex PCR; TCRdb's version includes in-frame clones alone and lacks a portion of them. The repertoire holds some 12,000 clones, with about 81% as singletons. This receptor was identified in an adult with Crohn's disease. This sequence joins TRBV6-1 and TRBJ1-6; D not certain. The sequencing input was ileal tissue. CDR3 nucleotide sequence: TGTGCCAGCTCCCCGACACCGGATAATTCACCCCTCCACTTT. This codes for CASSPTPDNSPLHF.